The 27 T cell receptor beta chains below were found in one sample sequenced in a study of T-cell memory formation after mild COVID-19 (dated by TCRdb to the early 2020s). The method was 5' RACE. Data came from an Illumina NovaSeq 6000. TCRdb reanalyzed the raw reads on its own, using fastp at Q25 for trimming and MiXCR for clone calling, and kept in-frame beta chains. CDR3 protein duplicates are merged, each entry listing the most common genes and DNA. The sample table shows tens of thousands of distinct CDR3 sequences, and about an eighth are seen once. The ten largest clones take up roughly 29% of the sample. Sequences were obtained from PBMCs or a T cell subset sorted from them (not recorded which). These receptors came from a man between 18 and 35 years old who had mild COVID-19 (a few samples of this study predate the infection). The sample titles of this study are shuffled in the database, so cell type and time point are left out; the donor was told from shared clones.

This clonotype was observed many times. The CDR3 region is CASSPRGRGEAFF. For the CDR3, the DNA is TGTGCCAGCAGCCCTAGGGGGCGAGGTGAAGCTTTCTTT. The J gene is TRBJ1-1, the V gene TRBV9, with 7 positions matching TRBD1. The CDR3 runs 13 residues. CDR1 is SGDLS and CDR2 is YYNGEE in the germline V gene. V trimming: 4 bases; J trimming: 7 bases; junction bases outside the gene matches: 7.

Ten or more counts support this clonotype. The V gene is TRBV5-1, the J gene TRBJ2-7; no firm D call. The CDR3 has 13 amino acids. The germline V gene encodes CDR1 SGHRS and CDR2 YFSETQ. V was pared by 1 base and J by 6 bases, with 11 bases between. This CDR3 is CASSLLSATEQYV. In DNA form, the CDR3 reads TGCGCCAGCAGCTTGCTAAGTGCTACCGAGCAGTACGTC.

This clonotype was picked up a small number of times. The chain links TRBV12-3 or TRBV12-4 to TRBJ2-6; tentative D call: TRBD1 (6 bases). The germline V and J ends were trimmed by 7 bases and 0 bases, with 13 bases remaining between them. This CDR3 region has 16 residues. The CDR3, as DNA: TGTGCCAGCAAAGGACAGCTCCTCTCTGGGGCCAACGTCCTGACTTTC. This encodes CASKGQLLSGANVLTF.

This clonotype was detected many times. The chain combines TRBV12-3 or TRBV12-4 with TRBJ1-1; D might be TRBD1 (6 bases). The CDR3 runs 14 residues. V was clipped by 1 base and J by 4 bases, with 10 bases between them. The CDR3 sequence: CASSLVMGATEAFF. The CDR3 DNA sequence: TGTGCCAGCAGTTTAGTGATGGGGGCCACTGAAGCTTTCTTT.

The genes are TRBV19 and TRBJ1-5; 8 bases fit TRBD1. The ends lost 9 bases at V and 4 bases at J; junction bases unmatched: 14. CDR1 and CDR2 (germline): LNHDA, SQIVND (reference sequence). The CDR3 consists of 16 residues. In DNA, the CDR3 is TGTGCCAGCGGGGAGGAGGCAGGGGGCTTAAATCAGCCCCAGCATTTT. It encodes CASGEEAGGLNQPQHF.

This clonotype was detected many times. The chain employs TRBV12-5 and TRBJ2-4; maybe TRBD2 (5 bases). CDR1 is LGHNT and CDR2 is FRNRAP in the germline V gene. With 0 bases removed from V and 0 bases from J, the gap between germline ends came to 18 bases. The CDR3 has 19 amino acids. The CDR3 DNA sequence: TGTGCTAGTGGTTTGGTAAGCCTTCAGGTTCGGGGAGCCAAAAACATTCAGTACTTC. It specifies CASGLVSLQVRGAKNIQYF.

This chain links TRBV7-2 with TRBJ2-1; D possibly corresponds to TRBD2 (7 bases). In germline, CDR1 is SGHTA, CDR2 FQGNSA. Trimming cost V 5 bases and J 6 bases, with 23 bases left between them. The length of the CDR3 is 17 residues. The CDR3 here is CASSLERGRRGPNEQFF. As DNA, the CDR3 is TGTGCCAGCAGCCTCGAAAGAGGACGGCGGGGGCCCAATGAGCAGTTCTTC.

The chain employs TRBV5-1 and TRBJ2-7; TRBD1 aligns across 11 bases. The CDR3 covers 14 residues. V lost 4 bases and J lost 2; bases outside the gene matches: 2. CDR1 is SGHRS and CDR2 is YFSETQ in the germline V gene. CDR3 sequence (DNA): TGCGCCAGCAGCACGGGACAGGGGGCCTACGAGCAGTACTTC. Amino acid sequence: CASSTGQGAYEQYF.

The rearrangement uses TRBV2 and TRBJ1-5; D may be TRBD1 (5 bases). CDR3 size: 13 residues. The germline CDR1 and CDR2 sequences are SNHLY and FYNNEI. The V end lost 10 bases, the J end lost 6 bases, and 16 bases lay between the germline ends. The CDR3 DNA reads as TGTGCCATCCGAGCAGGGCCGGGTCAGCCCCAGCATTTT. Its protein is CAIRAGPGQPQHF.

Ten or more counts support this clonotype. The V gene is TRBV5-6, the J gene TRBJ2-3; D tentatively fits TRBD1 or TRBD2 (5 bases each). V was trimmed by 4 bases and J by 1 base, leaving 13 bases between them. The CDR3 covers 15 residues. In germline, CDR1 is SGHDT, CDR2 YYEEEE. CDR3 in amino acids: CASSLGTAGTDTQYF. For the CDR3, the DNA is TGTGCCAGCAGCCTCGGGACCGCAGGCACAGATACGCAGTATTTT.

This clonotype has a count of ten or more. CDR3 residues: CASSLGVGVYTEAFF. DNA of the CDR3: TGTGCCAGCAGCTTAGGGGTTGGGGTCTACACTGAAGCTTTCTTT. The chain is built from TRBV7-9 and TRBJ1-1; the D is unclear. CDR3 length: 15 residues. Germline V gives CDR1 SEHNR, CDR2 FQNEAQ (reference sequence). V lost 1 base to trimming and J lost 3 bases, with 12 bases between them.

In its sample, this clonotype was seen many times. The gene calls are TRBV7-2 and TRBJ2-5; either TRBD1 or TRBD2 may fit D (6 bases each). The CDR3 contains 14 residues. V lost 5 bases, J lost 5 bases, and 15 bases lay in between. Germline CDR1 reads SGHTA; CDR2 reads FQGNSA. Written as DNA, the CDR3 is TGTGCCAGCAGCGGGGGGCCCACGGGGGAGACCCAGTACTTC. Translation gives CASSGGPTGETQYF.

This clonotype was found many times. J is TRBJ2-7 and V is TRBV7-2; 7 bases fit TRBD2. J gave up 4 bases and V 5 bases, and 8 bases lay outside the gene matches. Germline CDR1 SGHTA, CDR2 FQGNSA. CDR3 length: 14 residues. CDR3 amino acids: CASSPRDYKYEQYF. CDR3 coding DNA: TGTGCCAGCAGCCCCCGGGACTATAAATACGAGCAGTACTTC.

The chain uses TRBV11-2 and TRBJ2-7, with 9 bases aligning to TRBD1. Germline assignment: CDR1 SGHAT and CDR2 FQNNGV. V lost 5 bases and J lost 6; bases outside the gene matches: 5. This CDR3 spans 13 amino acids. The CDR3 sequence is CASSPDRGAEQYF. In nucleotides, the CDR3 is TGTGCCAGCAGCCCCGACAGGGGGGCCGAGCAGTACTTC.

Many counts were recorded for this clonotype. The chain uses TRBV3-1 and TRBJ1-2; D not certain. The germline gives CDR1 LGHDT, CDR2 YNNKEL (reference sequence). V was trimmed by 0 bases and J by 3 bases, leaving 5 bases between them. The CDR3 runs 13 residues. The CDR3 is CASSQESYYGYTF. The CDR3 coding sequence is TGTGCCAGCAGCCAAGAAAGCTACTATGGCTACACCTTC.

This clonotype was seen repeatedly, ten times or more. J is TRBJ2-4 and V is TRBV4-2, with D unresolved. This CDR3 is 13 amino acids long. V dropped 0 bases and J dropped 7 bases, with 7 bases sitting between them. Germline CDR1 and CDR2: LGHNA and YNFKEQ. The CDR3: CASSQDYGNIQYF. CDR3 in DNA: TGTGCCAGCAGCCAAGATTACGGGAACATTCAGTACTTC.

The chain uses TRBV7-6 and TRBJ2-1; 7 bases are shared with TRBD2. The J call may be wrong; the DNA end is better matched by TRBJ2-5. Germline assignment: CDR1 SGHVS and CDR2 FNYEAQ. The CDR3 is 13 amino acids. In DNA form, the CDR3 reads TGTGCGAGCGGGAACGGCGGGGCAGAGACCCAGTACTTC. Its translation: CASGNGGAETQYF.

In its sample, this clonotype was seen many times. J is TRBJ2-4 and V is TRBV29-1; 7 nucleotides match TRBD1. This CDR3 is built from 11 residues. J was trimmed by 7 bases and V by 8 bases; bases with no gene match: 5. CDR1 and CDR2 (germline): SQVTM, ANQGSEA. In DNA form, the CDR3 reads TGCAGCATATCGGACAGGAACATTCAGTACTTC. This sequence encodes CSISDRNIQYF.

This clonotype showed up many times. The chain links TRBV6-5 to TRBJ1-1; TRBD1 agrees at 8 bases. Germline CDR1 and CDR2: MNHEY and SVGAGI. The CDR3 length is 16 residues. V lost 0 bases, J lost 5 bases, and 8 bases stayed unmatched. The CDR3 region is CASSYSAGGQGTEAFF. The CDR3 DNA follows: TGTGCCAGCAGTTACTCGGCAGGGGGCCAGGGAACTGAAGCTTTCTTT.

This clonotype was observed at least ten times. This rearrangement joins TRBV3-1 to TRBJ2-1; 10 bases agree with TRBD1. Trimming at V came to 4 bases and at J to 0 bases, leaving 3 bases not matched to a gene. The germline CDR1 and CDR2 sequences are LGHDT and YNNKEL (reference sequence). The CDR3 has 16 amino acids. In DNA, the CDR3 is TGTGCCAGCAGCCTCGGACAGGGGGACTCCTACAATGAGCAGTTCTTC. It specifies CASSLGQGDSYNEQFF.

The chain recombines TRBV5-4 with TRBJ2-2; perhaps TRBD2 as D (6 bases). CDR3 length: 16 residues. V was shortened by 0 bases and J by 1 base, with 10 bases between the two germline ends. Germline V gene data show CDR1 as SGHNT and CDR2 as YYREEE (reference sequence). The CDR3 sequence: CASSLGGAGNTGELFF. CDR3 DNA: TGTGCCAGCAGCTTGGGGGGAGCGGGGAACACCGGGGAGCTGTTTTTT.

A single count supports this clonotype. The chain couples TRBV6-2 or TRBV6-3 to TRBJ2-5, with D unclear. The CDR3 length is 12 residues. Per the germline V gene, CDR1 is MNHEY and CDR2 is SVGEGT. V was trimmed by 1 base and J by 1 base, leaving 1 base between them. For the CDR3, the DNA is TGTGCCAGCAGTTACTTCCAAGAGACCCAGTACTTC. It codes for CASSYFQETQYF.

This clonotype occurred many times. The gene calls are TRBV30 and TRBJ2-1; D is possibly TRBD2 (6 bases). V was shortened by 2 bases and J by 7 bases, with 9 bases between the two germline ends. Germline V lookup: CDR1 GTSNPN, CDR2 SVGIG (reference sequence). This CDR3 is 12 amino acids long. CDR3 sequence (DNA): TGTGCCTGGAGTCTTGGGGGGAATGAGCAGTTCTTC. Translation gives CAWSLGGNEQFF.

This clonotype was seen at least ten times. The chain has TRBV6-5 and TRBJ2-7, with 8 positions matching TRBD2. V gave up 5 bases and J gave up 3 bases; unmatched junction bases: 15. From germline, CDR1 is MNHEY and CDR2 SVGAGI. The CDR3 is made up of 17 amino acids. This CDR3 reads CASSRRTGGAEDYEQYF. CDR3 coding DNA: TGTGCCAGCAGTCGTCGAACCGGGGGGGCCGAGGACTACGAGCAGTACTTC.

This clonotype has a handful of counts. The chain is built from TRBV5-1 and TRBJ2-5, with 11 bases fitting TRBD2. The V gene's germline CDR1 is SGHRS and CDR2 YFSETQ. Unmatched junction bases numbered 19, after V lost 5 bases and J lost 1 base. The CDR3 contains 20 residues. The DNA of the CDR3 is TGCGCCAGCAGGCCCAATAGCGGGGGGGCGATTATACTGGGCCAAGAGACCCAGTACTTC. This gives the protein CASRPNSGGAIILGQETQYF.

The table lists this clonotype with a few counts. The gene calls are TRBV12-5 and TRBJ1-1; TRBD1 might be the D (5 bases). Germline assignment: CDR1 LGHNT and CDR2 FRNRAP. The CDR3 is made up of 11 amino acids. Here the CDR3 reads CARGGVTEAFF. CDR3 nucleotide sequence: TGTGCCCGTGGGGGGGTCACTGAAGCTTTCTTT.

This clonotype was found many times. V gene TRBV12-3 or TRBV12-4 combines with J gene TRBJ1-1; unclear D gene. V was clipped by 3 bases and J by 6 bases, with 11 bases between them. CDR3 size: 13 residues. The CDR3 region is CASSFLDQSEAFF. DNA for the CDR3: TGTGCCAGCAGTTTTTTGGACCAGTCTGAAGCTTTCTTT.